The clone carrying this T cell receptor beta chain is a singleton in its sample. Germline lookup yields CDR1 LGHNA and CDR2 YSLEER. V was clipped by 0 bases and J by 5 bases, with 13 bases between them. This CDR3 is built from 15 residues. The sample originates from a study of blood T cell repertoires in COVID-19. Background on the study: Acute and convalescent COVID-19 samples came from the United States, Italy and Spain.

The data were produced by immunoSEQ multiplex PCR, yet TCRdb's version contains in-frame clones alone and is incomplete. Found here are about 160,000 clones, 81% of them singletons; the top ten hold about a tenth. The origin of this receptor is a human donor in a cohort sampled during active COVID-19. Sequencing was done on a sample of peripheral blood. The chain carries TRBV4-3 and TRBJ1-1, with unresolved D. The CDR3 nucleotides are TGCGCCAGCAGCCAAGACCAGTCGGGAGGGACTGAAGCTTTCTTT. As protein: CASSQDQSGGTEAFF.